This T cell receptor (beta chain) was captured by sequencing in a study of blood T cells in healthy people across ages. The V gene lost 3 bases and the J gene lost 4 bases, with 12 bases spanning the gap. The germline V gene encodes CDR1 MDHEN and CDR2 SYDVKM. The CDR3 sequence is 14 residues long. Combining a sample-barcoded 5' primer with a J-beta primer mix, a second PCR ran for roughly 6 to 12 cycles. In TCRdb, the 5' RACE reads were re-called with MiXCR into one record per CDR3 protein. This sample has approximately 960,000 distinct CDR3 sequences; almost 30% occur once, and the top ten carry about 9.4%. These same records also appear under a second study, on T cells of mothers and their children.

Material for sequencing was blood. The clonotype originates from a middle-aged woman in good health. The chain recombines TRBV28 with TRBJ1-2; no firm D call. This CDR3 is CASSLLGNPYGYTF. CDR3 nucleotide sequence: TGTGCCAGCAGTTTGCTTGGGAACCCCTATGGCTACACCTTC.